This TCR beta chain originates from a study of CD8+CD57+ T cells in acquired aplastic anemia. Study-level background: Recorded DNA amounts for sorted CD4+ and CD8+ cells had an average of 3.2 ug.

Comment on this clonotype: Its cognate antigen is unknown.

Profiling of TCR beta VDJ combinations and CDR3 sequences used genomic DNA as template. TCRdb fed the reads into MiXCR, producing one record per CDR3 protein. The data contain 190,000 or so distinct CDR3 sequences, roughly half of them singletons. Overall study results and limits: Patients and controls turned out to have around 29 CD8+ CDR3 sequences in common.

Selection for sequencing was limited to patients who had shown CD8+CD57+ cell expansion by flow cytometry. As a group, the patients uniformly had severe acquired aplastic anemia. Blood samples were obtained from patients who had received no prior therapy. The TCR was taken from a human donor with aplastic anemia. The material sequenced was sorted CD4+, CD8+, or CD8+CD57+ T cells (not recorded which) from PBMCs.

The CDR3 sequence: CASRPGLSYEQYF. CDR3 nucleotides: TGTGCCAGCAGACCGGGACTCTCCTACGAGCAGTACTTC. The chain has TRBV24-1 and TRBJ2-7, with D possibly TRBD2 on 6 matching bases. This CDR3 has 13 amino acids. V lost 11 bases, J lost 0 bases, and 13 bases lay in between. Germline CDR1 reads KGHDR; CDR2 reads SFDVKD.